This TCR beta chain stems from a study of type 1 regulatory T cells. The wider study: T-allo10 is an in vitro-generated, Tr1-enriched CD4 T cell product specific for alloantigen.

TCRdb itself ran the reads through MiXCR, one entry per CDR3 protein. This table has some 90,000 distinct CDR3 sequences, around 30% appearing once. V was shortened by 5 bases and J by 1 base, with 9 bases between the two germline ends. Germline CDR1 is SGHRS and CDR2 is YFSETQ. This CDR3 has 13 amino acids. The chain combines TRBV5-1 with TRBJ2-5, with D tentatively TRBD1 (5 bases). The source material was CD4+ T cells, either the whole sample or a sorted fraction (not recorded which). This TCR came from a human donor in good health. The CDR3, as DNA: TGCGCCAGCAGAAGGGGTCCCCAAGAGACCCAGTACTTC. It specifies CASRRGPQETQYF.